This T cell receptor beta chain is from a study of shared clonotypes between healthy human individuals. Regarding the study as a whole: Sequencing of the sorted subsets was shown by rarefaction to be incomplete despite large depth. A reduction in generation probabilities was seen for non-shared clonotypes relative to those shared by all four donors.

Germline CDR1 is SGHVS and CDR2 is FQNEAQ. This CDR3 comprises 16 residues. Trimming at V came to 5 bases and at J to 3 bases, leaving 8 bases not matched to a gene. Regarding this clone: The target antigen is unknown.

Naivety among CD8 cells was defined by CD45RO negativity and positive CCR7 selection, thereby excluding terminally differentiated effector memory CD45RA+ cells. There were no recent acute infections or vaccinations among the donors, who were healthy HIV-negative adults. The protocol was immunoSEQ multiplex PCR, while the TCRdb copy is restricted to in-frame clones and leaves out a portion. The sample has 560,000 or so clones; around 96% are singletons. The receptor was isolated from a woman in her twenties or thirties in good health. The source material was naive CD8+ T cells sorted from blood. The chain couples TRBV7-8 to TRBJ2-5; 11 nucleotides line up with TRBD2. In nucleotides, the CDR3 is TGTGCCAGCAGCGCAGGTAGCGGGAGGGGAGAAGAGACCCAGTACTTC. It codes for CASSAGSGRGEETQYF.